This T cell receptor (beta chain) was obtained from a study of cytomegalovirus exposure and HLA in healthy donors. Findings and caveats of the study: According to an earlier analysis, most TCR beta V segments yielded productive rearrangements about 87% or about 30% of the time. The records held CMV serostatus as the only immune exposure information.

Note on this clone: Its target is not known.

Germline V gives CDR1 SGHNT, CDR2 YYREEE (reference sequence). V dropped 0 bases and J dropped 2 bases, with 8 bases sitting between them. This CDR3 contains 14 residues. 60 Vbeta and 13 Jbeta primers were used in PCR. Generated by immunoSEQ multiplex PCR, the TCRdb table keeps only in-frame clones and is missing some. The sample includes more than 60,000 clones, approximately 74% seen only once; the top ten take over 7.5%. This chain connects TRBV5-4 to TRBJ1-2; no clear D. Sequences were obtained from PBMCs. This TCR came from a man in his forties in good health and CMV-seropositive. The CDR3 DNA sequence: TGTGCCAGCAGCTTGGCCGCGGAAAACTATGGCTACACCTTC. Residues: CASSLAAENYGYTF. Combining the CDR3 with reference TRBV5-4 and TRBJ1-2 gives the whole variable domain ETGVTQSPTHLIKTRGQQVTLRCSSQSGHNTVSWYQQALGQGPQFIFQYYREEENGRGNFPPRFSGLQFPNYSSELNVNALELDDSALYLCASSLAAENYGYTFGSGTRLTVV.